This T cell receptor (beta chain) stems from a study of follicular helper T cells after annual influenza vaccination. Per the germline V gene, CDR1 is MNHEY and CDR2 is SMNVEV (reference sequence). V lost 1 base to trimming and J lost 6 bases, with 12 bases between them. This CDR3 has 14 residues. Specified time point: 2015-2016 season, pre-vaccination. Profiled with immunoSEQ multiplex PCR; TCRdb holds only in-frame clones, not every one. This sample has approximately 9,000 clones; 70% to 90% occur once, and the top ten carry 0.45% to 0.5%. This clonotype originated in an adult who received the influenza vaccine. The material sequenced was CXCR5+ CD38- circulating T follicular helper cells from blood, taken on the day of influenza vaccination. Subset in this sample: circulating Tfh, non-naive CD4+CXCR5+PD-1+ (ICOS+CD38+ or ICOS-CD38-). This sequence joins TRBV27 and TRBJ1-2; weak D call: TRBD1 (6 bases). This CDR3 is CASSLWGGRNGYTF. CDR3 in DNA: TGTGCCAGCAGTTTATGGGGGGGGCGGAATGGCTACACCTTC.